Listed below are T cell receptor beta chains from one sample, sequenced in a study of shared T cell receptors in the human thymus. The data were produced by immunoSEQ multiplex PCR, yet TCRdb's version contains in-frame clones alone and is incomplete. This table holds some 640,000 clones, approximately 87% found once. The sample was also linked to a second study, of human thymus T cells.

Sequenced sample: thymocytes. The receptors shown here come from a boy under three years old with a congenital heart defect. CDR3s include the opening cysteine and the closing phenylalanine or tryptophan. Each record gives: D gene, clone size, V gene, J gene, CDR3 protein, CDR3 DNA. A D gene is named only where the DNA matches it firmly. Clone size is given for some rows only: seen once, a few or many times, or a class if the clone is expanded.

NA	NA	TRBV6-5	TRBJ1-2	CASRKGLPANYGYTF	TGTGCCAGCAGAAAGGGACTTCCAGCTAACTATGGCTACACCTTC
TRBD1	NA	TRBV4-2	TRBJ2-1	CASSQPDRGNSYNEQFF	TGTGCCAGCAGCCAACCCGACAGGGGGAACTCCTACAATGAGCAGTTCTTC
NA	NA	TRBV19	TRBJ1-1	CASSAGGGAFF	TGTGCCAGTAGCGCCGGGGGAGGGGCTTTCTTT
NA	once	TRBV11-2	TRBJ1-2	CASSSTGVGQNYGYTF	TGTGCCAGCAGCTCCACAGGAGTCGGACAGAACTATGGCTACACCTTC
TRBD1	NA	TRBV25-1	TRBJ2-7	CASSVVGQGDEQYF	TGTGCCAGCAGTGTAGTGGGACAGGGGGACGAGCAGTACTTC
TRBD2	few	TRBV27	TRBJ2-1	CASSLHPPLAGDEQFF	TGTGCCAGCAGTTTACACCCCCCGCTAGCGGGAGATGAGCAGTTCTTC
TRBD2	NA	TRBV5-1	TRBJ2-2	CASSLGASGRGLNTGELFF	TGCGCCAGCAGCTTGGGCGCTAGCGGGAGGGGGCTGAACACCGGGGAGCTGTTTTTT
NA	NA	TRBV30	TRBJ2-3	CAWSIGVWGTDTQYF	TGTGCCTGGAGTATCGGGGTTTGGGGCACAGATACGCAGTATTTT
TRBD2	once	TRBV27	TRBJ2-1	CASSLLLAVNEQFF	TGTGCCAGCAGTTTACTACTAGCGGTGAATGAGCAGTTCTTC
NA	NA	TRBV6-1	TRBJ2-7	CASSGTGTLTYEQYF	TGTGCCAGCAGTGGGACCGGGACATTAACCTACGAGCAGTACTTC
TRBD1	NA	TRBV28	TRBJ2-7	CASSLDLRDRVTYEQYF	TGTGCCAGCAGTTTAGATTTAAGGGACAGGGTTACCTACGAGCAGTACTTC
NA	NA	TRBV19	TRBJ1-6	CASSARQYSPLHF	TGTGCCAGTAGTGCGCGACAGTATTCACCCCTCCACTTT
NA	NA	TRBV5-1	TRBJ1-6	CASSLLWTYNSPLHF	TGCGCCAGCAGCTTGTTGTGGACATATAATTCACCCCTCCACTTT
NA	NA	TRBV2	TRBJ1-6	CASPGGAGNSPLHF	TGTGCCAGCCCGGGGGGCGCGGGTAATTCACCCCTCCACTTT
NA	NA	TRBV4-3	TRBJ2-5	CASSQDQGGDLSNRTQYF	TGCGCCAGCAGCCAAGATCAAGGCGGGGACCTAAGTAATAGGACCCAGTACTTC
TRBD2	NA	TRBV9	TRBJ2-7	CASSAGTSDYEQYF	TGTGCCAGCAGCGCCGGGACTAGCGACTACGAGCAGTACTTC
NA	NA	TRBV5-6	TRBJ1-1	CASSLGGQGNEAFF	TGTGCCAGCAGCTTGGGTGGGCAGGGGAATGAAGCTTTCTTT
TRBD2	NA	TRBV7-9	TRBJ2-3	CASSPTGGPDTADTQYF	TGTGCCAGCAGCCCGACGGGAGGGCCCGATACTGCAGATACGCAGTATTTT
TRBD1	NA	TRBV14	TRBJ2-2	CASRGPGQGTGELFF	TGTGCCAGCAGAGGGCCGGGACAGGGCACCGGGGAGCTGTTTTTT
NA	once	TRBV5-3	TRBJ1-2	CAMTGPPIYGYTF	TGTGCCATGACAGGACCTCCGATCTATGGCTACACCTTC
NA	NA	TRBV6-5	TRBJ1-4	CASSYSAGNEKLFF	TGTGCCAGCAGTTACTCCGCAGGGAATGAAAAACTGTTTTTT
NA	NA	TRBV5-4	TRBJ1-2	CASSLSTPNYGYTF	TGTGCCAGCAGCTTGAGTACACCGAACTATGGCTACACCTTC
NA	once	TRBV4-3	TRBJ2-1	CASSQDCPFYNEQFF	TGCGCCAGCAGCCAAGATTGTCCTTTCTACAATGAGCAGTTCTTC
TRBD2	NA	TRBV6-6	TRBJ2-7	CASSYGGGAYEQYF	TGTGCCAGCAGTTACGGGGGGGGAGCCTACGAGCAGTACTTC
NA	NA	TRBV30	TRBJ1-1	CAWRRAFF	TGTGCCTGGAGACGGGCTTTCTTT
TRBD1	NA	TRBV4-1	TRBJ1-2	CASSQKGAGNTNYGYTF	TGCGCCAGCAGCCAAAAGGGGGCAGGAAACACTAACTATGGCTACACCTTC
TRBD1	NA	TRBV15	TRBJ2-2	CATSYWARGILGTGELFF	TGTGCCACCAGCTATTGGGCCAGGGGGATCTTGGGCACCGGGGAGCTGTTTTTT
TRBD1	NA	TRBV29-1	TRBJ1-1	CSVGAGGNTEAFF	TGCAGCGTTGGCGCAGGGGGGAACACTGAAGCTTTCTTT
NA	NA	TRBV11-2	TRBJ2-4	CASSLDYGENIQYF	TGTGCCAGCAGCTTAGATTACGGGGAAAACATTCAGTACTTC
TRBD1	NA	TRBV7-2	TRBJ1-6	CASSSNGTGRSYNSPLHF	TGTGCCAGCAGCTCAAACGGGACAGGACGCTCCTATAATTCACCCCTCCACTTT
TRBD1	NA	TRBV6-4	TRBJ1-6	CASSAAGGYNSPLHF	TGTGCCAGCAGTGCGGCAGGGGGCTACAATTCACCCCTCCACTTT
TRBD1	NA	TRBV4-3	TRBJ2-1	CASSQVRTGRFYNEQFF	TGCGCCAGCAGCCAAGTTAGGACAGGGAGATTTTACAATGAGCAGTTCTTC
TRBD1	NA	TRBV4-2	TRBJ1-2	CASSQVAGGNGYTF	TGTGCCAGCAGCCAAGTGGCAGGGGGCAATGGCTACACCTTC
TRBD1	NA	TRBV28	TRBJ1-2	CASIAGSPYRGGDTF	TGTGCCAGCATAGCCGGCTCCCCATACAGGGGGGGGGACACCTTC
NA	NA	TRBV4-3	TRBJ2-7	CASSQDRQGKICEQYF	TGCGCCAGCAGCCAAGATAGGCAGGGGAAAATTTGCGAGCAGTACTTC
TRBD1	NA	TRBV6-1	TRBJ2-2	CASSAPGQGVPGELFF	TGTGCCAGCAGTGCACCGGGACAGGGAGTCCCCGGGGAGCTGTTTTTT
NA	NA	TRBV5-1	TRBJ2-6	CASSLALLNLNVLTF	TGCGCCAGCAGCTTGGCCTTGCTCAACTTGAACGTCCTGACTTTC